These 25 T cell receptor beta chains were sequenced from one sample in a study of brain T cells in children with intractable seizures. Measured with immunoSEQ multiplex PCR; TCRdb has only the in-frame clones, and not every one. The sample includes around 100,000 clones, approximately 94% of them seen just once. Sequenced here: peripheral blood, sampled at surgery. Source of these receptors: a boy younger than two with hemimegalencephaly and intractable seizures.

The V and J genes are TRBV5-8 and TRBJ1-1; D call uncertain. The CDR3 is 13 amino acids. V dropped 0 bases and J dropped 7 bases, with 10 bases sitting between them. The germline CDR1 and CDR2 sequences are SGHTS and YDEGEE. This CDR3 reads CASSLGPFVEAFF. The CDR3 nucleotides read TGTGCCAGCAGCTTGGGCCCCTTTGTTGAAGCTTTCTTT.

This chain links TRBV3-1 (or the pseudogene TRBV3-2) with TRBJ2-2, with D unclear. From germline, CDR1 is LGHDT and CDR2 YNNKEL (reference sequence). The V end was cut by 5 bases, the J end by 4 bases, with 8 bases between. There are 13 residues in the CDR3. The CDR3 reads CASSALLTGELFF. CDR3 DNA: TGTGCCAGCAGCGCCCTCCTCACCGGGGAGCTGTTTTTT.

The rearrangement joins TRBV5-1 to TRBJ2-1; D is possibly TRBD1 (7 bases). There are 13 residues in the CDR3. V shed 3 bases and J shed 7 bases, with 11 bases lying between them. In germline, CDR1 is SGHRS, CDR2 YFSETQ. CDR3 nucleotide sequence: TGCGCCAGCAGCTCCCCAGGGGGGAATGAGCAGTTCTTC. Translated: CASSSPGGNEQFF.

The V call is TRBV3-1 (or the pseudogene TRBV3-2), the J call TRBJ1-1, with D hard to call. V was clipped by 1 base and J by 5 bases, with 8 bases between them. The CDR3 runs to 13 residues. Germline V gives CDR1 LGHDT, CDR2 YNNKEL (reference sequence). Here the CDR3 reads CASSQGRRTEAFF. CDR3 nucleotides: TGTGCCAGCAGCCAAGGAAGGCGGACTGAAGCTTTCTTT.

The chain combines TRBV24-1 with TRBJ2-5, with D possibly TRBD2 on 6 matching bases. Germline V lookup: CDR1 KGHDR, CDR2 SFDVKD. V was pared by 5 bases and J by 5 bases, with 23 bases between. The CDR3 spans 17 residues. The chain's CDR3 is CATSASYGTGYIETQYF. Here the CDR3 DNA reads TGTGCCACCAGTGCCTCCTATGGGACTGGCTATATTGAGACCCAGTACTTC.

V usage is TRBV4-1 and J usage is TRBJ1-2, with 7 bases that match TRBD1. CDR3 length equals 15 residues. Germline CDR1 and CDR2: MGHRA and YSYEKL. With 0 bases clipped from V and 5 bases from J, the junction kept 6 bases outside the gene matches. CDR3 coding DNA: TGCGCCAGCAGCCAAGAGCCCGACAGGGATTATGGCTACACCTTC. Encoded protein: CASSQEPDRDYGYTF.

The V gene is TRBV7-9, the J gene TRBJ1-2, with D uncertain. The CDR3 sequence is 13 residues long. V shed 1 base and J shed 2 bases, with 5 bases lying between them. Germline-derived CDR1 and CDR2 are SEHNR and FQNEAQ (reference sequence). CDR3 amino acids: CASSLGENYGYTF. CDR3 coding DNA: TGTGCCAGCAGCTTAGGGGAAAACTATGGCTACACCTTC.

The chain has TRBV5-8 and TRBJ1-6; tentatively, D is TRBD1 (6 bases). V lost 4 bases, J lost 3 bases, and 14 bases lay in between. Per the germline V gene, CDR1 is SGHTS and CDR2 is YDEGEE. This CDR3 has 16 amino acids. CDR3 sequence reads: CASSLETGVYNSPLHF. DNA for the CDR3: TGTGCCAGCAGCCTGGAGACAGGCGTCTATAATTCACCCCTCCACTTT.

The chain uses TRBV4-1 and TRBJ2-7, with D maybe TRBD1 (6 bases). This CDR3 is built from 14 residues. V lost 4 bases, J lost 3 bases, and 13 bases lay in between. CDR1 is MGHRA, CDR2 YSYEKL, per germline. DNA of the CDR3: TGCGCCAGCAGCCTTGAGGCCAGGGGCTACGAGCAGTACTTC. Translation: CASSLEARGYEQYF.

The chain recombines TRBV6-5 with TRBJ2-7; no firm D call. CDR1 and CDR2 from the germline V gene are MNHEY and SVGAGI. The CDR3 runs to 12 residues. Between the trimmed V and J ends, which lost 6 bases and 4 bases, there was a span of 10 bases. The CDR3: CASSPSPYEQYF. Here the CDR3 DNA reads TGTGCCAGCAGCCCCTCCCCGTACGAGCAGTACTTC.

This clone was found once. V gene TRBV7-9 combines with J gene TRBJ2-7; 7 positions match TRBD1. Trimming removed 0 bases from V and 5 bases from J; junction bases left unmatched: 4. CDR1 is SEHNR and CDR2 is FQNEAQ in the germline V gene (reference sequence). This CDR3 has 14 residues. CDR3 bases: TGTGCCAGCAGCTTAGCGAGGGGACAGAACGAGCAGTACTTC. Amino acid sequence: CASSLARGQNEQYF.

This chain joins TRBV27 and TRBJ2-7; 9 nucleotides align to TRBD2. This CDR3 contains 16 residues. CDR1 and CDR2 (germline): MNHEY, SMNVEV (reference sequence). V gave up 1 base and J gave up 4 bases; unmatched junction bases: 8. CDR3 in amino acids: CASSLFRAGGQYEQYF. The CDR3, as DNA: TGTGCCAGCAGTTTATTCAGGGCGGGAGGGCAGTACGAGCAGTACTTC.

This clone was picked up one time. The chain links TRBV3-1 (or the pseudogene TRBV3-2) to TRBJ1-3; D possibly corresponds to TRBD1 (6 bases). Looked up from germline, CDR1 is LGHDT and CDR2 is YNNKEL (reference sequence). V was pared by 2 bases and J by 0 bases, with 11 bases between. The length of the CDR3 is 16 residues. The CDR3 sequence is CASSQRGGPSGNTIYF. The CDR3 DNA is TGTGCCAGCAGCCAACGGGGGGGCCCCTCTGGAAACACCATATATTTT.

This clone was seen only once. The chain joins TRBV4-1 to TRBJ2-7, with a possible D match to TRBD2 (6 bases). The V and J ends lost 1 base and 2 bases respectively, with 15 bases between them. Germline CDR1 and CDR2: MGHRA and YSYEKL. The CDR3 spans 16 residues. The CDR3 loop is CASSQGLGSGAYEQYF. CDR3 bases: TGCGCCAGCAGCCAAGGACTCGGGAGCGGAGCCTACGAGCAGTACTTC.

The chain couples TRBV6-2 or TRBV6-3 to TRBJ1-2, with a tentative D call TRBD1 (5 bases). Germline CDR1 is MNHEY and CDR2 is SVGEGT. The length of the CDR3 is 14 residues. Trimming removed 6 bases at V and 8 bases at J, with 19 bases between. The CDR3 nucleotides read TGTGCCAGCAGCCCCAATGGGGCTAGAGGGGGCTACACCTTC. It translates to CASSPNGARGGYTF.

This chain connects TRBV27 to TRBJ2-2; the match to TRBD2 covers 7 bases. Germline V gene data show CDR1 as MNHEY and CDR2 as SMNVEV (reference sequence). V shed 6 bases and J 5 bases; nucleotides not matched to a gene: 6. There are 14 residues in the CDR3. The CDR3 reads CASSRTRSTGELFF. The CDR3 DNA reads as TGTGCCAGCAGCCGGACTAGATCAACCGGGGAGCTGTTTTTT.

This sequence joins TRBV4-1 and TRBJ1-5; the D is unclear. Per the germline V gene, CDR1 is MGHRA and CDR2 is YSYEKL. The V end lost 0 bases, the J end lost 4 bases, and 13 bases lay between the germline ends. The length of the CDR3 is 16 residues. The CDR3, as DNA: TGCGCCAGCAGCCAAGATAGTTCCGTAAAAAATCAGCCCCAGCATTTT. This encodes CASSQDSSVKNQPQHF.

The rearrangement links TRBV27 to TRBJ2-3, with TRBD2 identical over 10 bases. After removal of 7 bases from V and 3 bases from J, the junction contained 7 bases not matched to a gene. Germline V gene lookup returns CDR1 MNHEY and CDR2 SMNVEV (reference sequence). The CDR3 sequence is 15 residues long. The CDR3 bases are TGTGCCAGCAAACTAGCGGGATCGGGGACAGATACGCAGTATTTT. Its translation: CASKLAGSGTDTQYF.

The rearrangement joins TRBV9 to TRBJ2-3; perhaps TRBD2 as D (6 bases). Germline loops: CDR1 SGDLS, CDR2 YYNGEE. Trimming stripped 0 bases from V and 7 bases from J, with 18 bases between. This CDR3 contains 16 residues. CDR3 nucleotide sequence: TGTGCCAGCAGCGTAGGACTGGTCGGGGGTCCCAATACGCAGTATTTT. This codes for CASSVGLVGGPNTQYF.

Here the CDR3 DNA reads TGTGCCAGCAGCTTAGAATCCCCAGCGGGATGGGAAACAGATACGCAGTATTTT. Amino acids: CASSLESPAGWETDTQYF. The chain employs TRBV7-6 and TRBJ2-3; 7 bases are shared with TRBD2. V trimming: 1 base; J trimming: 3 bases; junction bases outside the gene matches: 13. This CDR3 is 18 amino acids long. CDR1 is SGHVS, CDR2 FNYEAQ, per germline.

V gene TRBV3-1 (or the pseudogene TRBV3-2) combines with J gene TRBJ2-7, with 12 bases identical to TRBD2. J gave up 2 bases and V 4 bases, and 0 bases lay outside the gene matches. Germline-derived CDR1 and CDR2 are LGHDT and YNNKEL (reference sequence). The CDR3 has 14 residues. CDR3 sequence reads: CASSRLAGAYEQYF. The DNA for the CDR3 is TGTGCCAGCAGCCGACTAGCGGGAGCCTACGAGCAGTACTTC.

This chain links TRBV19 with TRBJ1-5; D gene ambiguous. Germline V lookup: CDR1 LNHDA, CDR2 SQIVND (reference sequence). The V end was cut by 3 bases, the J end by 6 bases, with 9 bases between. The CDR3 has 13 amino acids. CDR3 protein: CASSMGSGQPQHF. CDR3 coding DNA: TGTGCCAGTAGTATGGGGTCCGGTCAGCCCCAGCATTTT. Full variable domain (remainder filled in from reference TRBV19 and TRBJ1-5): DGGITQSPKYLFRKEGQNVTLSCEQNLNHDAMYWYRQDPGQGLRLIYYSQIVNDFQKGDIAEGYSVSREKKESFPLTVTSAQKNPTAFYLCASSMGSGQPQHFGDGTRLSIL.

V and J are TRBV6-6 and TRBJ2-1; D is possibly TRBD1 (6 bases). CDR1 and CDR2 (germline): MNHNY, SVGAGI (reference sequence). V was shortened by 6 bases and J by 6 bases, with 12 bases between the two germline ends. The CDR3 sequence is 13 residues long. The CDR3: CASRGALGNEQFF. The DNA for the CDR3 is TGTGCCAGCAGGGGGGCCCTGGGCAATGAGCAGTTCTTC.

This sequence joins TRBV19 and TRBJ2-1, with D maybe TRBD2 (6 bases). CDR1 and CDR2 from the germline V gene are LNHDA and SQIVND (reference sequence). The CDR3 loop spans 13 amino acids. The V gene lost 1 base and the J gene lost 12 bases, with 13 bases spanning the gap. The CDR3 here is CASSIAKGGGQFF. The CDR3 DNA follows: TGTGCCAGTAGTATAGCTAAGGGAGGTGGGCAGTTCTTC.

The V call is TRBV5-4, the J call TRBJ1-1, with 7 bases aligning to TRBD1. Losses at the gene ends were 0 bases for V and 1 base for J; bases not matched to a gene: 0. Germline CDR1 reads SGHNT; CDR2 reads YYREEE (reference sequence). The CDR3 is made up of 14 amino acids. The CDR3 DNA reads as TGTGCCAGCAGCTTGGACAGGGGGAACACTGAAGCTTTCTTT. Residues: CASSLDRGNTEAFF.